This T cell receptor beta chain was identified in a study of chemoradiotherapy in HPV16-positive cancers. In the study overall: Candidate HPV-specific T-cell clones and common TCR motifs came from functional assays in two HPV16-positive patients.

The CDR3 spans 15 residues. Trimming shortened V by 5 bases and J by 0 bases, and 13 bases separated the two germline ends. Germline CDR1 reads SGHTA; CDR2 reads FQGNSA. General study points: During treatment, candidate HPV-specific clones and E7-related motifs expanded in tumor. Only two HPV16-positive patients supplied the functional HPV-specificity definition.

The repertoire was sequenced with immunoSEQ multiplex PCR; TCRdb's copy has only in-frame clones and lacks some. The sample has about 20,000 clones; roughly 86% are singletons. To note about this clone: The antigen is unknown.

V and J are TRBV7-2 and TRBJ1-1, with D uncertain. Sequencing used blood, obtained from a patient who underwent chemoradiotherapy. This sequence originates from a human donor with HPV-associated anogenital cancer. CDR3 sequence (DNA): TGTGCCAGCAGCCCGTCTACACATCTGAACACTGAAGCTTTCTTT. It codes for CASSPSTHLNTEAFF. The variable domain in full, with the rest retrieved from reference TRBV7-2 and TRBJ1-1, is GAGVSQSPSNKVTEKGKDVELRCDPISGHTALYWYRQSLGQGLEFLIYFQGNSAPDKSGLPSDRFSAERTGGSVSTLTIQRTQQEDSAVYLCASSPSTHLNTEAFFGQGTRLTVV.